This is a list of T cell receptor beta chains from one sample in a study of shared clonotypes between healthy human individuals. This table comes from immunoSEQ multiplex PCR, and its TCRdb copy is limited to in-frame clones, with some not included. The repertoire holds about 2 million clones, over 85% seen once, with 0.9% to 1.4% in the top ten. The specimen was naive CD8+ T cells sorted from blood. All receptors come from a man aged 18 to 29 in good health. The CDR3 runs from the conserved cysteine through the conserved F or W. D genes are given only for firm matches. The listing skips clone size in some rows; elsewhere it reads once, few, many or a size class.

NA	TRBJ1-3	TRBV4-1	NA	CASSQEPFFYVGNTIYF	TGCGCCAGCAGCCAAGAACCCTTTTTTTACGTCGGAAACACCATATATTTT
NA	TRBJ2-7	TRBV7-9	NA	CASSLVGGKYEQYF	TGTGCCAGCAGCTTAGTAGGGGGGAAATACGAGCAGTACTTC
NA	TRBJ2-1	TRBV5-6	NA	CASSLAWQDEQFF	TGTGCCAGCAGCTTGGCCTGGCAGGATGAGCAGTTCTTC
TRBD2	TRBJ2-4	TRBV19	NA	CASSIIGGSDAKNIQYF	TGTGCCAGTAGTATTATCGGCGGGAGCGATGCCAAAAACATTCAGTACTTC
TRBD1	TRBJ2-1	TRBV30	NA	CAWGDRVRYEQFF	TGTGCCTGGGGGGACAGGGTCCGATATGAGCAGTTCTTC
NA	TRBJ1-1	TRBV19	once	CASSKGEVNTEAFF	TGTGCCAGTAGTAAGGGGGAGGTGAACACTGAAGCTTTCTTT
TRBD2	TRBJ2-7	TRBV9	NA	CASSVGSLAGSYEQYF	TGTGCCAGCAGCGTAGGAAGCCTAGCGGGAAGCTACGAGCAGTACTTC
TRBD1	TRBJ1-1	TRBV27	NA	CASSPSTGEASTEAFF	TGTGCCAGCAGTCCTTCGACAGGGGAAGCTAGCACTGAAGCTTTCTTT
NA	TRBJ1-1	TRBV19	NA	CASSMIGGSEAFF	TGTGCCAGTAGTATGATCGGAGGATCTGAAGCTTTCTTT
NA	TRBJ1-6	TRBV2	few	CASNTYNSPLHF	TGTGCCAGCAATACGTATAATTCACCCCTCCACTTT
TRBD2	TRBJ2-3	TRBV28	NA	CASSKTGGSDTQYF	TGTGCCAGCAGTAAGACCGGGGGGTCAGATACGCAGTATTTT
NA	TRBJ1-1	TRBV5-5	once	CASSIREFVEAFF	TGTGCCAGCAGTATCAGGGAATTCGTGGAAGCTTTCTTT
NA	TRBJ2-7	TRBV19	NA	CASSIDRGAYEQYF	TGTGCCAGTAGTATAGACAGGGGGGCCTACGAGCAGTACTTC
NA	TRBJ2-7	TRBV29-1	NA	CSVVASSDGYEQYF	TGCAGCGTTGTCGCGAGTTCCGACGGCTACGAGCAGTACTTC
NA	TRBJ1-6	TRBV9	NA	CASSEGPGANNSPLHF	TGTGCCAGCAGCGAGGGCCCGGGGGCTAATAATTCACCCCTCCACTTT
TRBD2	TRBJ2-7	TRBV5-6	NA	CASSPLAGGPYEQYF	TGTGCCAGCAGCCCCCTCGCGGGGGGACCCTACGAGCAGTACTTC
TRBD2	TRBJ2-3	TRBV5-6	NA	CASSFFLAGVADTQYF	TGTGCCAGCAGCTTTTTCTTAGCGGGAGTCGCGGATACGCAGTATTTT
NA	TRBJ2-5	TRBV2	NA	CASNIFPSTGYQETQYF	TGTGCCAGCAATATTTTCCCATCCACAGGGTACCAAGAGACCCAGTACTTC
TRBD2	TRBJ2-7	TRBV7-2	NA	CASSRREALAGASYEQYF	TGTGCCAGCAGCCGGAGAGAGGCCCTAGCGGGGGCCTCCTACGAGCAGTACTTC
NA	TRBJ1-2	TRBV2	NA	CASIPLETNYGYTF	TGTGCCAGCATTCCTCTGGAGACTAACTATGGCTACACCTTC
NA	TRBJ1-5	TRBV5-4	many	CASSSGPTQPQHF	TGTGCCAGCAGCTCGGGACCGACTCAGCCCCAGCATTTT
TRBD1	TRBJ1-6	TRBV30	NA	CAWSVKPGQGDSPLHF	TGTGCCTGGAGTGTAAAGCCAGGGCAGGGGGATTCACCCCTCCACTTT
NA	TRBJ2-7	TRBV4-3	once	CASSQDLSQAGREQYF	TGCGCCAGCAGCCAAGATCTAAGCCAGGCGGGGCGCGAGCAGTACTTC
TRBD1	TRBJ2-5	TRBV13	NA	CASSYGTGEATQYF	TGTGCCAGCAGTTACGGGACAGGGGAAGCGACCCAGTACTTC
TRBD1	TRBJ1-1	TRBV4-1	NA	CASSLPLRTGNKNTEAFF	TGCGCCAGCAGCCTCCCACTAAGGACAGGGAATAAGAACACTGAAGCTTTCTTT
NA	TRBJ2-1	TRBV7-9	NA	CASSLVGVDGEQFF	TGTGCCAGCAGCTTAGTAGGGGTGGATGGTGAGCAGTTCTTC
NA	TRBJ2-7	TRBV28	NA	CASSLEARQYF	TGTGCCAGCAGTTTAGAGGCGAGACAGTACTTC
TRBD2	TRBJ2-1	TRBV2	NA	CASSEVPVGAGGNEQFF	TGTGCCAGCAGTGAGGTTCCCGTGGGAGCGGGGGGAAATGAGCAGTTCTTC
NA	TRBJ2-5	TRBV2	NA	CASSSDNQETQYF	TGTGCCAGCAGTTCGGACAACCAAGAGACCCAGTACTTC
NA	TRBJ2-5	TRBV30	NA	CAWSVHPYQETQYF	TGTGCCTGGAGTGTCCATCCATACCAAGAGACCCAGTACTTC
NA	TRBJ1-1	TRBV10-3	NA	CAIYNPGYTEAFF	TGTGCCATCTATAATCCAGGGTACACTGAAGCTTTCTTT
NA	TRBJ2-7	TRBV30	NA	CAWEGWTASANNPYEQYF	TGTGCCTGGGAGGGATGGACTGCTTCCGCGAACAACCCCTACGAGCAGTACTTC
NA	TRBJ1-5	TRBV5-8	NA	CASSEEGRGNQPQHF	TGTGCCAGCAGCGAGGAGGGGCGAGGCAATCAGCCCCAGCATTTT
TRBD1	TRBJ1-2	TRBV5-6	NA	CASSLEMEGTGDGYTF	TGTGCCAGCAGCTTGGAAATGGAAGGGACAGGGGATGGCTACACCTTC
NA	TRBJ2-7	TRBV6-6	NA	CASSYSGTAIPYEQYF	TGTGCCAGCAGTTACTCCGGGACTGCCATACCGTACGAGCAGTACTTC
NA	TRBJ2-2	TRBV4-2	NA	CASSQGDWTTTGELFF	TGTGCCAGCAGCCAAGGGGACTGGACGACCACCGGGGAGCTGTTTTTT
TRBD1	TRBJ1-6	TRBV5-8	NA	CASSLGDSNWYSPLHF	TGTGCCAGCAGCTTGGGGGACAGCAATTGGTACTCACCCCTCCACTTT
TRBD1	TRBJ1-2	TRBV18	NA	CASSHTGGLYGYTF	TGTGCCAGCTCACATACAGGGGGCCTCTATGGCTACACCTTC
TRBD2	TRBJ2-3	TRBV4-1	NA	CASSRSGSSDTQYF	TGCGCCAGCAGCCGTAGCGGGAGCTCAGATACGCAGTATTTT
NA	TRBJ2-7	TRBV11-2	NA	CASSVIDRNLYEQYF	TGTGCCAGCAGCGTAATAGACAGGAACTTGTACGAGCAGTACTTC
TRBD2	TRBJ2-5	TRBV6-1	NA	CASSEDLVGRGYQETQYF	TGTGCCAGCAGTGAAGATTTGGTAGGGAGGGGATACCAAGAGACCCAGTACTTC
NA	TRBJ2-7	TRBV7-9	once	CASRPRRTWGYEQYF	TGTGCCAGCAGGCCCAGACGGACCTGGGGCTACGAGCAGTACTTC
NA	TRBJ2-1	TRBV19	NA	CASSIDRDSWNEQFF	TGTGCCAGTAGTATAGATCGGGACTCCTGGAATGAGCAGTTCTTC
NA	TRBJ2-1	TRBV27	NA	CASSQPGEEQFF	TGTGCCAGCAGCCAGCCAGGGGAAGAGCAGTTCTTC
NA	TRBJ2-5	TRBV7-9	NA	CASSRDNQETQYF	TGTGCCAGCAGCCGCGACAACCAAGAGACCCAGTACTTC
NA	TRBJ1-1	TRBV6-1	NA	CASSEWEGREGRTEAFF	TGTGCCAGCAGTGAATGGGAGGGCAGGGAGGGTCGCACTGAAGCTTTCTTT
NA	TRBJ2-5	TRBV6-5	NA	CASSTMGETQYF	TGTGCCAGCAGCACCATGGGGGAGACCCAGTACTTC
NA	TRBJ1-2	TRBV2	NA	CASSLDPNYGYTF	TGTGCCAGCAGTCTTGATCCTAACTATGGCTACACCTTC
TRBD1	TRBJ2-7	TRBV27	NA	CASSFGQGGGYEQYF	TGTGCCAGCAGTTTCGGACAGGGTGGTGGGTACGAGCAGTACTTC
NA	TRBJ1-1	TRBV28	NA	CATEMDPWGTEAFF	TGTGCCACCGAGATGGACCCCTGGGGCACTGAAGCTTTCTTT
TRBD1	TRBJ1-4	TRBV7-9	NA	CASSSRTGDEKLFF	TGTGCCAGCAGCTCGAGGACAGGGGATGAAAAACTGTTTTTT
NA	TRBJ1-4	TRBV6-5	NA	CASSYGASEKLFF	TGTGCCAGCAGTTACGGGGCGAGTGAAAAACTGTTTTTT
TRBD2	TRBJ2-7	TRBV27	few	CASSSPSGMRASEQYF	TGTGCCAGCAGTTCACCGAGCGGGATGAGGGCCTCCGAGCAGTACTTC
TRBD1	TRBJ2-7	TRBV11-2	NA	CASSPRDRDYEQYF	TGTGCCAGCAGCCCTCGGGACAGAGACTACGAGCAGTACTTC